The entry that follows covers one T cell receptor (beta chain) sequence. The antigen is not known. Sequence at one end of the junction differs from germline and may be a read error. Alongside a J-beta primer mix, a sample-barcoded 5' primer served in a second PCR lasting roughly 6 to 11 cycles. TCRdb called the 5' RACE reads again in MiXCR, with one record for every CDR3 protein. The profile shows about 680,000 distinct CDR3 sequences, roughly 49% of them singletons. From germline, CDR1 is SGHAT and CDR2 FQNNGV. The CDR3 is 13 amino acids. This sample is part of a study of blood T cells in healthy people across ages. General study points: Across samples, TCR beta diversity tracked strongly with naive T cell percentage.

The source material was blood. The clonotype comes from a woman aged 55-69 years in good health. V usage is TRBV11-2 and J usage is TRBJ2-5; D call uncertain. The J call could be wrong; TRBJ2-7 is a better fit for the DNA end. CDR3 DNA sequence: TGTGCCGGCAGCTTAAGGCTTTCCTACGAGCAGTACTTC. This encodes CAGSLRLSYEQYF.